The 26 T cell receptor beta chains presented below share a single source sample, sequenced in a study of cytomegalovirus exposure and HLA in healthy donors. Primers for the PCR totalled 60 Vbeta and 13 Jbeta. The data were produced by immunoSEQ multiplex PCR, yet TCRdb's version contains in-frame clones alone and is incomplete. Of about 80,000 clones in the sample, 62% are singletons; the top ten hold 4% to 4.5%. Sequenced sample: PBMCs. These receptors were taken from a male donor in good health and CMV-seropositive.

The rearrangement links TRBV9 to TRBJ2-7; 9 bases line up with TRBD1. V was clipped by 0 bases and J by 7 bases; unmatched bases: 2. This CDR3 has 13 residues. The germline V gene has CDR1 SGDLS and CDR2 YYNGEE. As DNA, the CDR3 is TGTGCCAGCAGCGTAGGGACAGGGGCTGAGCAGTACTTC. It specifies CASSVGTGAEQYF. The full variable domain, with the rest looked up from reference TRBV9 and TRBJ2-7, is DSGVTQTPKHLITATGQRVTLRCSPRSGDLSVYWYQQSLDQGLQFLIQYYNGEERAKGNILERFSAQQFPDLHSELNLSSLELGDSALYFCASSVGTGAEQYFGPGTRLTVT.

The chain carries TRBV29-1 and TRBJ2-6, with a possible D match to TRBD1 (6 bases). V was pared by 5 bases and J by 0 bases, with 14 bases between. This CDR3 is 16 amino acids long. Germline V lookup: CDR1 SQVTM, CDR2 ANQGSEA. The CDR3 DNA sequence: TGCAGCGTTTTGACAGGCGCGAGCTCTGGGGCCAACGTCCTGACTTTC. Encoded protein: CSVLTGASSGANVLTF.

This clone was counted only a few times. The chain joins TRBV18 to TRBJ2-7; TRBD2 matches at 10 bases. Germline V lookup: CDR1 KGHSH, CDR2 LQKENI. The CDR3 extends over 15 amino acids. Trimming removed 3 bases from V and 5 bases from J; junction bases left unmatched: 7. The chain's CDR3 is CASSPPSGSTHEQYF. DNA of the CDR3: TGTGCCAGCTCACCTCCTAGCGGGAGTACCCACGAGCAGTACTTC.

The chain recombines TRBV5-1 with TRBJ2-5, with 8 positions matching TRBD1. The CDR3 spans 14 residues. Germline CDR1 SGHRS, CDR2 YFSETQ. Trimming took 6 bases from V and 5 from J; bases not matched to a gene: 9. This CDR3 reads CASKTGTGGETQYF. DNA for the CDR3: TGCGCCAGCAAAACCGGGACAGGCGGGGAGACCCAGTACTTC.

This clone was observed many times. V is TRBV4-3 and J is TRBJ1-3, with D tentatively TRBD1 (5 bases). The CDR3 sequence is 14 residues long. The germline CDR1 and CDR2 sequences are LGHNA and YSLEER. The V gene lost 5 bases and the J gene lost 2 bases, with 10 bases spanning the gap. The CDR3 is CASSAGTPGNTIYF. The CDR3 region has the DNA TGCGCCAGCAGCGCCGGGACTCCTGGAAACACCATATATTTT.

The genes are TRBV6-1 and TRBJ2-1, with 8 bases that match TRBD1. Germline assignment: CDR1 MNHNS and CDR2 SASEGT. The CDR3 covers 15 residues. V gave up 6 bases and J gave up 6 bases; unmatched junction bases: 10. CDR3 DNA sequence: TGTGCCAGCAGCTTAAGCTGGGACAGGAGCAATGAGCAGTTCTTC. Its protein is CASSLSWDRSNEQFF.

The V call is TRBV5-8, the J call TRBJ1-3; TRBD1 is a possible D gene (5 bases). The CDR3 runs to 13 residues. Germline V gives CDR1 SGHTS, CDR2 YDEGEE. V lost 7 bases and J 3 bases, leaving 11 bases between the germline ends. In DNA form, the CDR3 reads TGTGCCAGCCATGCGGGGCTTGGAAACACCATATATTTT. This translates into CASHAGLGNTIYF.

This clone was seen once. This chain joins TRBV7-3 and TRBJ2-3, with 15 bases aligning to TRBD2. The CDR3 runs 16 residues. From germline, CDR1 is SGHTA and CDR2 FQGTGA. The ends lost 5 bases at V and 9 bases at J; junction bases unmatched: 9. CDR3 bases: TGTGCCAGCAGCCGCCTACCTGGGACTAGCGGGGGGACGCAGTATTTT. It codes for CASSRLPGTSGGTQYF.

The chain couples TRBV28 to TRBJ2-7, with 8 bases that match TRBD2. From germline, CDR1 is MDHEN and CDR2 SYDVKM. The CDR3 is 13 amino acids. V trimming: 9 bases; J trimming: 2 bases; junction bases outside the gene matches: 6. For the CDR3, the DNA is TGTGCCAGTGATCAAGCGGGAGCCTACGAGCAGTACTTC. This translates into CASDQAGAYEQYF.

The CDR3 spells CASSSGQGITYGYTF. The DNA of the CDR3 is TGTGCCAGTAGTTCCGGACAGGGAATTACATATGGCTACACCTTC. The V and J genes are TRBV19 and TRBJ1-2; 8 bases agree with TRBD1. After removal of 5 bases from V and 5 bases from J, the junction contained 10 bases not matched to a gene. Germline CDR1 is LNHDA and CDR2 is SQIVND (reference sequence). The CDR3 totals 15 residues.

The chain carries TRBV28 and TRBJ2-7; TRBD2 matches 12 bases. This CDR3 contains 14 residues. The germline gives CDR1 MDHEN, CDR2 SYDVKM. After removal of 5 bases from V and 4 bases from J, the junction contained 3 bases not matched to a gene. This chain's CDR3 is CASSELAGGYEQYF. Here the CDR3 DNA reads TGTGCCAGCAGTGAACTAGCGGGAGGATACGAGCAGTACTTC.

The CDR3 coding sequence is TGTGCCAGCAGTTCCTTTAATACAGGGGGAAGGGGTGAAAAACTGTTTTTT. Translated: CASSSFNTGGRGEKLFF. This chain uses TRBV28 with TRBJ1-4; 8 bases line up with TRBD1. Losses at the gene ends were 4 bases for V and 7 bases for J; bases not matched to a gene: 14. From germline, CDR1 is MDHEN and CDR2 SYDVKM. The CDR3 is made up of 17 amino acids.

V is TRBV5-1 and J is TRBJ1-1, with 8 bases identical to TRBD1. The CDR3 runs 17 residues. Germline values: CDR1 SGHRS, CDR2 YFSETQ. The V and J ends lost 3 bases and 5 bases, in that order; junction bases with no gene match: 15. DNA of the CDR3: TGCGCCAGCAGCTACCTTATCAGGGGGCGATCGGAAACTGAAGCTTTCTTT. Protein product: CASSYLIRGRSETEAFF.

The chain joins TRBV7-2 to TRBJ2-5; TRBD2 matches 9 bases. This CDR3 spans 14 amino acids. The V segment lost 0 bases and the J segment 13 bases; nucleotides outside the gene matches: 9. The germline gives CDR1 SGHTA, CDR2 FQGNSA. CDR3 DNA sequence: TGTGCCAGCAGCTTAGCGCTCGGCGGGGGGGTAAGGTACTTC. Protein sequence: CASSLALGGGVRYF. Full variable domain (remainder filled in from reference TRBV7-2 and TRBJ2-5): GAGVSQSPSNKVTEKGKDVELRCDPISGHTALYWYRQSLGQGLEFLIYFQGNSAPDKSGLPSDRFSAERTGGSVSTLTIQRTQQEDSAVYLCASSLALGGGVRYFGPGTRLLVL.

This clone was found once. The V and J genes are TRBV10-2 and TRBJ2-1; 15 bases align to TRBD2. Germline trimming cut 4 bases from V and 9 bases from J; bases unmatched to any gene: 10. The CDR3 runs 17 residues. Germline V gene sequence: CDR1 WSHSY, CDR2 SAAADI. The CDR3 sequence: CASSGAPGLAGGGEQFF. CDR3 DNA sequence: TGCGCCAGCAGTGGCGCGCCGGGACTAGCGGGAGGAGGTGAGCAGTTCTTC.

This clone was seen a handful of times. The CDR3 nucleotides are TGCGCCAGCATCCCGTACGGACAGGGCGACCCAAGTCCGGCTTTCTTT. Translation: CASIPYGQGDPSPAFF. The chain combines TRBV10-1 with TRBJ1-1; 8 bases line up with TRBD1. CDR3 length: 16 residues. CDR1 is WNHNN, CDR2 SYGVQD, per germline (reference sequence). Trimming took 7 bases from V and 11 from J; bases not matched to a gene: 21.

This chain connects TRBV18 to TRBJ2-2, with 9 nucleotides matching TRBD1. CDR1 is KGHSH, CDR2 LQKENI, per germline. J lost 2 bases, V lost 2 bases, and 0 bases had no gene match. The CDR3 length is 15 residues. This CDR3 reads CASSPTGGNTGELFF. The CDR3 DNA follows: TGTGCCAGCTCACCAACAGGGGGCAACACCGGGGAGCTGTTTTTT.

The CDR3 DNA reads as TGTGCCAGCAGTTACTCTGGGGGGGAGCAGTACTTC. The encoded protein is CASSYSGGEQYF. The chain uses TRBV6-5 and TRBJ2-7, with a tentative D call TRBD2 (6 bases). The CDR3 has 12 residues. Trimming took off 0 bases at V and 7 bases at J, with 7 bases between the two ends. CDR1 MNHEY and CDR2 SVGAGI come from the germline V gene.

The J gene is TRBJ1-2, the V gene TRBV6-5, with D perhaps matching TRBD1 (6 bases). CDR1 and CDR2 (germline): MNHEY, SVGAGI. The length of the CDR3 is 15 residues. V was shortened by 6 bases and J by 0 bases, with 14 bases between the two germline ends. CDR3: CASRPWTAANYGYTF. CDR3 bases: TGTGCCAGCAGACCCTGGACAGCTGCTAACTATGGCTACACCTTC.

The chain links TRBV7-9 to TRBJ2-7; TRBD2 matches at 8 bases. Losses at the gene ends were 5 bases for V and 5 bases for J; bases not matched to a gene: 8. Germline V CDR1 and CDR2: SEHNR, FQNEAQ (reference sequence). The CDR3 length is 14 residues. This CDR3 is CASSRSGRSHEQYF. CDR3 bases: TGTGCCAGCAGCCGGAGCGGGAGAAGCCACGAGCAGTACTTC.

V gene TRBV9 combines with J gene TRBJ1-5, with TRBD1 identical over 7 bases. The CDR3 has 14 amino acids. The germline CDR1 and CDR2 sequences are SGDLS and YYNGEE. Losses at the gene ends were 4 bases for V and 4 bases for J; bases not matched to a gene: 5. The CDR3 here is CASSLAGGNQPQHF. CDR3 DNA sequence: TGTGCCAGCAGCCTCGCAGGGGGTAATCAGCCCCAGCATTTT.

This chain connects TRBV5-4 to TRBJ2-5, with 10 positions matching TRBD2. The CDR3 contains 15 residues. J lost 2 bases, V lost 4 bases, and 5 bases had no gene match. The germline gives CDR1 SGHNT, CDR2 YYREEE (reference sequence). CDR3 nucleotides: TGTGCCAGCAGCGGAACTAGCGGGGCACAAGAGACCCAGTACTTC. Its protein is CASSGTSGAQETQYF.

V is TRBV5-1 and J is TRBJ1-1; 7 nucleotides line up with TRBD1. The germline CDR1 and CDR2 sequences are SGHRS and YFSETQ. V gave up 0 bases and J gave up 0 bases; unmatched junction bases: 5. The CDR3 totals 16 residues. The DNA of the CDR3 is TGCGCCAGCAGCTTGGGACAGGGTTATATGAACACTGAAGCTTTCTTT. Amino acid sequence: CASSLGQGYMNTEAFF.

This rearrangement joins TRBV19 to TRBJ1-6; D gene unclear. CDR1 and CDR2 (germline): LNHDA, SQIVND (reference sequence). Trimming shortened V by 7 bases and J by 1 base, and 17 bases separated the two germline ends. This CDR3 comprises 17 residues. CDR3 sequence (DNA): TGTGCCAGTACGGGCCCGATATCGGGATCCTATAATTCACCCCTCCACTTT. Translation: CASTGPISGSYNSPLHF. The whole variable domain, remainder taken from reference TRBV19 and TRBJ1-6, is DGGITQSPKYLFRKEGQNVTLSCEQNLNHDAMYWYRQDPGQGLRLIYYSQIVNDFQKGDIAEGYSVSREKKESFPLTVTSAQKNPTAFYLCASTGPISGSYNSPLHFGNGTRLTVT.

CDR3 region: CASSQEVGGVTGELFF. In nucleotides, the CDR3 is TGCGCCAGCAGCCAGGAGGTGGGAGGGGTCACCGGGGAGCTGTTTTTT. The chain employs TRBV4-1 and TRBJ2-2, with 7 bases fitting TRBD2. The ends lost 3 bases at V and 4 bases at J; junction bases unmatched: 8. Germline V CDR1 and CDR2: MGHRA, YSYEKL. CDR3 length: 16 residues.

The gene calls are TRBV7-9 and TRBJ2-2; possibly TRBD1 for D (5 bases). Deletions cut 3 bases from V and 1 base from J, with 6 bases between. Germline V gene lookup returns CDR1 SEHNR and CDR2 FQNEAQ (reference sequence). This CDR3 spans 14 amino acids. The CDR3 is CASSLTENTGELFF. CDR3 DNA sequence: TGTGCCAGCAGCTTGACAGAGAACACCGGGGAGCTGTTTTTT.